A selection of T cell receptor beta chains follows, all from one sample in a study of cytomegalovirus exposure and HLA in healthy donors. The repertoire was sequenced with immunoSEQ multiplex PCR; TCRdb's copy has only in-frame clones and lacks some. The profile shows some 66,000 clones, around four fifths of them singletons. Sequencing input: PBMCs. Receptor source: a man aged 35-49 years in good health and CMV-seronegative. Each CDR3 is given with its conserved first and last residue. D genes are given only for firm matches. The size of a clone is reported for some rows only, either as once, few or many, or as a class for expanded clones.

J | D | V | size | DNA | CDR3
TRBJ2-1 | TRBD1 | TRBV15 | - | TGTGCCACCAGCAGGGGGACAGCAAAGCAGTTCTTC | CATSRGTAKQFF
TRBJ2-7 | - | TRBV7-2 | - | TGTGCCAGCACCCCGGGACAATACTCCTCCTACGAGCAGTACTTC | CASTPGQYSSYEQYF
TRBJ2-5 | - | TRBV28 | - | TGTGCCAGCAGTTTACCACAGTTAGAGACCCAGTACTTC | CASSLPQLETQYF
TRBJ2-7 | - | TRBV6-1 | - | TGTGCCAGCAGGGGGGGTTCCGGTACCTACGAGCAGTACTTC | CASRGGSGTYEQYF
TRBJ2-7 | TRBD2 | TRBV5-6 | - | TGTGCCAGCAACTCCGGGGGGATGTCCTACGAGCAGTACTTC | CASNSGGMSYEQYF
TRBJ2-3 | - | TRBV11-2 | once | TGTGCCAGCAGCTTAAGGGAGCAGGGCACAGATACGCAGTATTTT | CASSLREQGTDTQYF
TRBJ2-3 | - | TRBV18 | once | TGTGCCAGCTCACCGGTTGGAAGCGGCTCCACAGATACGCAGTATTTT | CASSPVGSGSTDTQYF
TRBJ2-5 | - | TRBV18 | - | TGTGCCAGCTCTCCCCCATCGGGTAGGGAGACCCAGTACTTC | CASSPPSGRETQYF
TRBJ1-2 | - | TRBV25-1 | - | TGTGCCAGCAGTGCGGTACGGGTTGACGGCAGATATGGCTACACCTTC | CASSAVRVDGRYGYTF
TRBJ2-7 | - | TRBV12-5 | once | TGTGCTAGTGGTTTGGTAGCGGGTAGCTCCTACGAGCAGTACTTC | CASGLVAGSSYEQYF
TRBJ1-3 | - | TRBV5-6 | few | TGTGCCAGCAGCTTCGGGCCTACAGGGTCCTCTGGAAACACCATATATTTT | CASSFGPTGSSGNTIYF
TRBJ1-4 | - | TRBV14 | - | TGTGCCAGCAGCCCTAGCAAGGGTGGGCCCGCAACTAATGAAAAACTGTTTTTT | CASSPSKGGPATNEKLFF
TRBJ2-7 | TRBD2 | TRBV6-6 | - | TGTGCCAGCAGTTCCCCGACTAGCGGGAGGGGCCACGAGCAGTACTTC | CASSSPTSGRGHEQYF
TRBJ2-5 | TRBD2 | TRBV19 | - | TGTGCCAGTAGTATGGCGGGGGGAGGTTCAGAGACCCAGTACTTC | CASSMAGGGSETQYF
TRBJ2-1 | TRBD1 | TRBV5-1 | - | TGCGCCAGCAGCGGGGACAGGGCCGGAGGCAATGAGCAGTTCTTC | CASSGDRAGGNEQFF
TRBJ2-5 | - | TRBV5-5 | - | TGTGCCAGCAGCTTGTCCGAAAACCGGGAGACCCAGTACTTC | CASSLSENRETQYF
TRBJ2-7 | - | TRBV5-1 | - | TGCGCCAGCAGCTTGGAGAGGTCGATCGAGCAGTACTTC | CASSLERSIEQYF
TRBJ2-7 | - | TRBV10-1 | - | TGCGCCAGCAGTGAATCTCCTTCCTACGAGCAGTACTTC | CASSESPSYEQYF
TRBJ1-1 | - | TRBV6-1 | - | TGTGCCAGCAGAACGGGGGTCGGGACTGAAGCTTTCTTT | CASRTGVGTEAFF
TRBJ2-1 | - | TRBV23-1 | once | TGCGCCAGCAGTCAATCTCAGGTACGCTACTACAATGAGCAGTTCTTC | CASSQSQVRYYNEQFF
TRBJ1-1 | TRBD1 | TRBV6-1 | - | TGTGCCACGAGGCCGGTGGGGACAGGGAACACTGAAGCTTTCTTT | CATRPVGTGNTEAFF
TRBJ2-7 | - | TRBV5-1 | - | TGCGCCAGCAGCTTCGGGAGCTACGAGCAGTACTTC | CASSFGSYEQYF
TRBJ2-3 | TRBD2 | TRBV7-3 | - | TGTGCCAGCAATTCCTGGGCGGGGGGCTTAGATACGCAGTATTTT | CASNSWAGGLDTQYF
TRBJ1-5 | - | TRBV19 | - | TGTGCCAGTAGTAAACCCCCGACACTTCATAGCAATCAGCCCCAGCATTTT | CASSKPPTLHSNQPQHF
TRBJ2-1 | - | TRBV6-1 | - | TGTGCCAGCAGTTTACTAGGCAATGAGCAGTTCTTC | CASSLLGNEQFF
TRBJ2-1 | TRBD1 | TRBV6-5 | - | TGTGCCAGCAGCAAGGGGACAGGGGGCTACAATGAGCAGTTCTTC | CASSKGTGGYNEQFF
TRBJ2-5 | - | TRBV10-3 | - | TGTGCCATCAGCCTCGGCCTAGGAGAGACCCAGTACTTC | CAISLGLGETQYF
TRBJ2-3 | - | TRBV10-1 | once | TGCGCCAGCAGTGAGTCACCCCGGGGTGATACGCAGTATTTT | CASSESPRGDTQYF
TRBJ2-7 | - | TRBV7-9 | once | TGTGCCAGCAGCCCCCAGAACAGAACCTACGAGCAGTACTTC | CASSPQNRTYEQYF
TRBJ2-3 | TRBD1 | TRBV7-9 | once | TGTGCCAGCAGCTTAGCGAGACAGGGGCCTAGCACAGATACGCAGTATTTT | CASSLARQGPSTDTQYF
TRBJ1-3 | - | TRBV6-5 | - | TGTGCCAGCAGTCCTAGGACTGATGGAAACACCATATATTTT | CASSPRTDGNTIYF
TRBJ1-1 | TRBD1 | TRBV12-5 | - | TGTGCTAGTGGTTTGTTTCAGGGGGCTAACACTGAAGCTTTCTTT | CASGLFQGANTEAFF
TRBJ2-1 | - | TRBV11-2 | - | TGTGCCAGCAGCTTAGGGAGTTCCCAGTTCTTC | CASSLGSSQFF
TRBJ2-1 | TRBD2 | TRBV5-1 | - | TGCGCCAGCAGCTTCAGCGGGAGAGGGGATGAGCAGTTCTTC | CASSFSGRGDEQFF
TRBJ2-4 | - | TRBV4-2 | - | TGTGCCAGCGATGACCAGGGAACAAGGGGCATTCAGTACTTC | CASDDQGTRGIQYF
TRBJ2-7 | - | TRBV27 | - | TGTGCCAGCAGGCCAGGACTCTCCTACGAGCAGTACTTC | CASRPGLSYEQYF
TRBJ2-1 | TRBD2 | TRBV7-2 | - | TGTGCCAGCAGCCAGAGTTCCGGGACTAGCAGCAATGAGCAGTTCTTC | CASSQSSGTSSNEQFF
TRBJ1-1 | - | TRBV5-4 | - | TGTGCCAGCAGCTTCCCCGAGGGCTTGCCTGAAGCTTTCTTT | CASSFPEGLPEAFF
TRBJ1-1 | - | TRBV7-9 | - | TGTTCCAGCAGCACCCAAGGGGTTGAGAACACTGAAGCTTTCTTT | CSSSTQGVENTEAFF
TRBJ2-2 | - | TRBV6-1 | - | TGTGCCAGCAGGGAGGGAAGGGAGGCCGGGGAGCTGTTTTTT | CASREGREAGELFF
TRBJ2-1 | TRBD2 | TRBV6-6 | few | TGTGCCAGCAGTTCACTAGCGGGAGGATACAATGAGCAGTTCTTC | CASSSLAGGYNEQFF
TRBJ2-2 | TRBD1 | TRBV6-1 | - | TGTGCCAGCAGAGGACAGGGCCCCGGGGAGCTGTTTTTT | CASRGQGPGELFF
TRBJ2-1 | TRBD2 | TRBV5-8 | - | TGTGCCAGCAGCCCAGGGACTAGCGGGGGCTACAATGAGCAGTTCTTC | CASSPGTSGGYNEQFF
TRBJ2-7 | TRBD1 | TRBV4-1 | few | TGCGCCAGCAGCCCAGGACAGGGTTGGTCCTACGAGCAGTACTTC | CASSPGQGWSYEQYF
TRBJ2-7 | TRBD2 | TRBV5-1 | - | TGCGCCAGCAGCTTGGGGCTAGCGGGAGTCTACGAGCAGTACTTC | CASSLGLAGVYEQYF
TRBJ1-6 | TRBD1 | TRBV6-5 | - | TGTGCCAGCAGTTACGTAACAGGGGCAAGTTCACCCCTCCACTTT | CASSYVTGASSPLHF
TRBJ2-5 | TRBD2 | TRBV10-1 | few | TGCGCCAAGCACTCCGGGGGGGAGACCCAGTACTTC | CAKHSGGETQYF